This entry concerns a single T cell receptor (beta chain). The antigen is unknown. Germline lookup yields CDR1 MNHEY and CDR2 SMNVEV (reference sequence). CDR3 size: 16 residues. V lost 2 bases and J 1 base, leaving 13 bases between the germline ends. This entry belongs to a study of T cells in Graves' hyperthyroidism and ophthalmopathy. General study findings and limits: Most thyroid clonotypes expanded above 0.001 appeared in blood too.

Researchers amplified the TCR beta CDR3 regions from RNA transcripts. The HTBI primer set served for first-round RT-PCR of the TCR CDR3. One entry per CDR3 protein, called by TCRdb with MiXCR from the multiplex PCR reads. Among 690,000 or so distinct CDR3 sequences listed, roughly a sixth were seen once. This TCR came from a woman aged 45-60 years with Graves' hyperthyroidism that later progressed to Graves' ophthalmopathy. V gene TRBV27 combines with J gene TRBJ2-3; the D is unclear. Sequencing was carried out using blood. CDR3 coding DNA: TGTGCCAGCAGTTTAGGGCAGTCCGCTCGCACAGATACGCAGTATTTT. Its translation is CASSLGQSARTDTQYF.